This T cell receptor (beta chain) was found in a study of tumor and adjacent non-tumor tissue in lung cancer. Study-level information: The cohort had roughly 12 adenocarcinoma, 2 squamous cell and 1 small cell patients. The patients, some ten men and a handful of women, were roughly 30 to 80 with stage I to III disease.

Germline CDR1 reads LGHNA; CDR2 reads YNFKEQ. This CDR3 contains 17 residues. A note on this clonotype: An end of the junction does not agree with germline; a read error may underlie this.

The template was RNA from unsorted bulk tissue. TCRbeta libraries were built with three rounds of nested PCR, modified from ARM-PCR. A single record per CDR3 protein comes from TCRdb applying MiXCR to the multiplex PCR reads. The sample yields over 110,000 distinct CDR3 sequences, approximately 72% seen once. This clonotype was obtained from a man in his 60s with small cell lung cancer. The chain joins TRBV4-2 to TRBJ1-6; D remains unclear. Source material: lung tumor tissue. CDR3 bases: TGTCCCAGCAGCCAAGATAGGAGGGCGTCCTATAATTCACCCCTCCACTTT. Protein: CPSSQDRRASYNSPLHF.